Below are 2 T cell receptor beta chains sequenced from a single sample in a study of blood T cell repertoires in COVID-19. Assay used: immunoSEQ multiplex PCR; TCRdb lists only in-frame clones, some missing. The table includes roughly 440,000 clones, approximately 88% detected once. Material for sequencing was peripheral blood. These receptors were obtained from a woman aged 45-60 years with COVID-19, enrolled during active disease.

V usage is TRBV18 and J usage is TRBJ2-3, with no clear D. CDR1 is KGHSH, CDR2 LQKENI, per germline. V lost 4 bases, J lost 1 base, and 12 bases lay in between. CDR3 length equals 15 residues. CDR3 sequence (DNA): TGTGCCAGCTCACAACAAACTCAGGGCACAGATACGCAGTATTTT. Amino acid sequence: CASSQQTQGTDTQYF. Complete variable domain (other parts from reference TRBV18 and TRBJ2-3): NAGVMQNPRHLVRRRGQEARLRCSPMKGHSHVYWYRQLPEEGLKFMVYLQKENIIDESGMPKERFSAEFPKEGPSILRIQQVVRGDSAAYFCASSQQTQGTDTQYFGPGTRLTVL.

CDR3 sequence: CSVVSGVASYNEQFF. The CDR3 nucleotides read TGCAGCGTTGTTAGCGGGGTAGCTTCCTACAATGAGCAGTTCTTC. The V call is TRBV29-1, the J call TRBJ2-1, with 8 nucleotides matching TRBD2. Germline V lookup: CDR1 SQVTM, CDR2 ANQGSEA. CDR3 length: 15 amino acids. Trimming removed 4 bases from V and 1 base from J; junction bases left unmatched: 6.